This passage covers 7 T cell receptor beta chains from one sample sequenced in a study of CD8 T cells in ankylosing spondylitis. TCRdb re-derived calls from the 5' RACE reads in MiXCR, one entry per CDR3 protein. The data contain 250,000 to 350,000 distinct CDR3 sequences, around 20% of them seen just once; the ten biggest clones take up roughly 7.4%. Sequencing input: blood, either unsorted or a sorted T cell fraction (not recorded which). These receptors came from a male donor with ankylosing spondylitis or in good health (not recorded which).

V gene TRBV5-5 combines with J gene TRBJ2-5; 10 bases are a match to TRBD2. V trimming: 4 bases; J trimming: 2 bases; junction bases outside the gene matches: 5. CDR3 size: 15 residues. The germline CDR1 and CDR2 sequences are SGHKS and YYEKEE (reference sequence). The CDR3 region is CASSPLAGEQETQYF. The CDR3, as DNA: TGTGCCAGCAGCCCCCTAGCGGGGGAGCAAGAGACCCAGTACTTC.

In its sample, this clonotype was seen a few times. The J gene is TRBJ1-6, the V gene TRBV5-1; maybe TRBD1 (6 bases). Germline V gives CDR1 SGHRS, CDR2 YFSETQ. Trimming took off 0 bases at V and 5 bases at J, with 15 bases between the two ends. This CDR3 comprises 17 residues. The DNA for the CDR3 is TGCGCCAGCAGCTTGGTTGTAGGCTCAGGGGATAATTCACCCCTCCACTTT. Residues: CASSLVVGSGDNSPLHF.

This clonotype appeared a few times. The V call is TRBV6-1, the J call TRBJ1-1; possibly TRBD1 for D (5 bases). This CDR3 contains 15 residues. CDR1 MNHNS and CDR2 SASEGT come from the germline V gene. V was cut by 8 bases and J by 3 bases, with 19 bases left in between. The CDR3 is CASALRGRADTEAFF. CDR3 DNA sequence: TGTGCCAGCGCCCTACGGGGCAGGGCTGACACTGAAGCTTTCTTT.

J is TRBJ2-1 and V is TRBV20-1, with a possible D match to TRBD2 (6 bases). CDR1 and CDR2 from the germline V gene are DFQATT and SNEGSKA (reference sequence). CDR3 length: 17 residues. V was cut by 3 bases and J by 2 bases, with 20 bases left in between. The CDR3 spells CSASSNSGPVAYNEQFF. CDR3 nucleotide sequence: TGCAGTGCTAGTAGTAATAGCGGCCCGGTTGCCTACAATGAGCAGTTCTTC.

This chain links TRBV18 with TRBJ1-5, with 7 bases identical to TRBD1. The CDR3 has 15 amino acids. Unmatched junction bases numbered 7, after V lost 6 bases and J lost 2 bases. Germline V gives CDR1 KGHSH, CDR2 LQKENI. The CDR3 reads CASSSDRDGNQPQHF. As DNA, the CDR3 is TGTGCCAGCTCCAGCGACAGGGATGGCAATCAGCCCCAGCATTTT.

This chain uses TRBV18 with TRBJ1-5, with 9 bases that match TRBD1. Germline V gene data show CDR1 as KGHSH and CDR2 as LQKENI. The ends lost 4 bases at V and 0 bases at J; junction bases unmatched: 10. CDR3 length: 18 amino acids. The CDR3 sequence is CASSRITGGGGSNQPQHF. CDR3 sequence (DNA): TGTGCCAGCTCACGAATTACAGGGGGCGGGGGTAGCAATCAGCCCCAGCATTTT.

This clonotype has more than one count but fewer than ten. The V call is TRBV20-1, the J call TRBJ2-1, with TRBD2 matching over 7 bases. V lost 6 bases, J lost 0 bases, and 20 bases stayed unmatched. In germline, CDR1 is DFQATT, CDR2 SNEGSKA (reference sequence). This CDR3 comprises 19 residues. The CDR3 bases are TGCAGTGCCCTCGGGGGTGGCGGGAGCGTATTCTCCTCCTACAATGAGCAGTTCTTC. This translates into CSALGGGGSVFSSYNEQFF.